This paragraph reports one T cell receptor (beta chain). This record belongs to a study of blood T cell repertoires in COVID-19. In the study overall: Sites in the United States, Italy and Spain provided acute and convalescent COVID-19 samples. PBMCs, B-cell-depleted T cells, or T cells were the source of the cDNA or gDNA that made up the material.

V was trimmed by 2 bases and J by 0 bases, leaving 6 bases between them. The germline V gene encodes CDR1 SGHTA and CDR2 FQGNSA. The CDR3 is 14 residues long. Original analysis: Estimates of nucleated cell counts were drawn from the amplification of reference gene primers. The table came from immunoSEQ multiplex PCR; TCRdb's copy has only in-frame clones and leaves some out. V and J calls and clone size are as listed in that table; D and trimming were resolved from the DNA. There are about 33,000 clones in the sample; 75% to 85% occur only once, and 10% to 15% lies in the top ten. The chain is built from TRBV7-2 and TRBJ2-3; D unclear. What was sequenced was peripheral blood. The receptor's source is a human donor in a cohort sampled during active COVID-19. CDR3 sequence reads: CASSLSTSTDTQYF. The CDR3 nucleotides read TGTGCCAGCAGCTTATCCACTAGCACAGATACGCAGTATTTT.